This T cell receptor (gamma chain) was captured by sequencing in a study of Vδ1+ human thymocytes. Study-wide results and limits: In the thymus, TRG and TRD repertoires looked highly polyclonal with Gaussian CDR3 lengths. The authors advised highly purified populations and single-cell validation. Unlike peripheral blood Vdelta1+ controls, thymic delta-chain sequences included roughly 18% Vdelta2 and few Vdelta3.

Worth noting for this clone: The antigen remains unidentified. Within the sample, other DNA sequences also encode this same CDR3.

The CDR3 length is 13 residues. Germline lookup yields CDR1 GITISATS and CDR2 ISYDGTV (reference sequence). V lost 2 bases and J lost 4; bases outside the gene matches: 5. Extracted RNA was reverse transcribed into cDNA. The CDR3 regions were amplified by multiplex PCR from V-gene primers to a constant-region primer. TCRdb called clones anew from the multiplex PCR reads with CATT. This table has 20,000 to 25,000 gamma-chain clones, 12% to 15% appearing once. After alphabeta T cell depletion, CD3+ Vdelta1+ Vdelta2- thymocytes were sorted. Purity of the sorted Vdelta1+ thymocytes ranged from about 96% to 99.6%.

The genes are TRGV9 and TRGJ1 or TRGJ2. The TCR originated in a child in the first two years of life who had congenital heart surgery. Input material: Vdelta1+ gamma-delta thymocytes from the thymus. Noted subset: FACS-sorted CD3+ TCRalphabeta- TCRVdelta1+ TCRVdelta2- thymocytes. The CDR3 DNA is TGTGCCTTGTGGGAGGCGCGATATTATAAGAAACTCTTT. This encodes CALWEARYYKKLF.